This is a list of T cell receptor beta chains from one sample in a study of cytomegalovirus exposure and HLA in healthy donors. Clones were sequenced by immunoSEQ multiplex PCR, and TCRdb holds only the in-frame ones, with some missing. The repertoire has about 78,000 clones, under 70% of them found once; the top ten carry around 5.8%. Sequencing input: PBMCs. All receptors derive from a man younger than 40 in good health and CMV-seropositive. CDR3s include the opening cysteine and the closing phenylalanine or tryptophan. Fields, in order: D gene, V gene, clone size, J gene, CDR3 DNA, CDR3 protein. The D gene is left open where the match is weak. Where a row states a size, it is once, few, many or the class of an expanded clone; other rows omit it.

D: NA; V: TRBV5-1; size: NA; J: TRBJ1-2; DNA: TGCGCCAGCAGCCAGCCGGGACAAGTCAACTATGGCTACACCTTC; CDR3: CASSQPGQVNYGYTF
D: NA; V: TRBV4-1; size: few; J: TRBJ2-1; DNA: TGCGCCAGCAGCCAAGAGGGCTTATTATCTAACAATGAGCAGTTCTTC; CDR3: CASSQEGLLSNNEQFF
D: NA; V: TRBV7-9; size: NA; J: TRBJ1-1; DNA: TGTGCCAGCAGCTTAGTCGGAGAAGGGGACACTGAAGCTTTCTTT; CDR3: CASSLVGEGDTEAFF
D: TRBD2; V: TRBV18; size: NA; J: TRBJ2-7; DNA: TGTGCCAGCTCACCAGCGACTAGCGGGAGGGGCGAGCAGTACTTC; CDR3: CASSPATSGRGEQYF
D: NA; V: TRBV11-2; size: NA; J: TRBJ2-1; DNA: TGTGCCAGCAGCGCGTTCGGGAATGAGCAGTTCTTC; CDR3: CASSAFGNEQFF
D: TRBD1; V: TRBV11-3; size: NA; J: TRBJ2-7; DNA: TGTGCCAGCAGCCCAGCTGGGACAGGGGGTTACGAGCAGTACTTC; CDR3: CASSPAGTGGYEQYF
D: NA; V: TRBV19; size: NA; J: TRBJ1-5; DNA: TGTGCCAGTAGAGTCCGACAGAATAATCAGCCCCAGCATTTT; CDR3: CASRVRQNNQPQHF
D: NA; V: TRBV28; size: NA; J: TRBJ2-7; DNA: TGTGCCAGCAGTTTATGGAGGGAGCGTCACGAGCAGTACTTC; CDR3: CASSLWRERHEQYF
D: NA; V: TRBV19; size: NA; J: TRBJ1-1; DNA: TGTGCCAGTAGTATAGACCCACCTGCAGGGTCCAACACTGAAGCTTTCTTT; CDR3: CASSIDPPAGSNTEAFF
D: TRBD2; V: TRBV7-6; size: NA; J: TRBJ2-1; DNA: TGTGCCAGCAGCTTATGGAGCGGGGACTACAATGAGCAGTTCTTC; CDR3: CASSLWSGDYNEQFF
D: TRBD2; V: TRBV30; size: NA; J: TRBJ2-5; DNA: TGTGCCTGGAGTGTTCTGGGAGGGTTGGTGACCCAGTACTTC; CDR3: CAWSVLGGLVTQYF
D: NA; V: TRBV10-2; size: NA; J: TRBJ1-5; DNA: TGCGCCAGCAGTGAAATTGCGGGCAGCAATCAGCCCCAGCATTTT; CDR3: CASSEIAGSNQPQHF
D: NA; V: TRBV19; size: few; J: TRBJ2-2; DNA: TGTGCCAGTAGTATTAGTGGAGCCGGGGAGCTGTTTTTT; CDR3: CASSISGAGELFF
D: NA; V: TRBV5-1; size: NA; J: TRBJ2-2; DNA: TGCGCCAGCAGCTTGGACGGGAACACCGGGGAGCTGTTTTTT; CDR3: CASSLDGNTGELFF
D: TRBD1; V: TRBV19; size: few; J: TRBJ1-1; DNA: TGTGCCAGTAGGACAGGGAGGAACACTGAAGCTTTCTTT; CDR3: CASRTGRNTEAFF
D: NA; V: TRBV30; size: NA; J: TRBJ2-2; DNA: TGTGCCTGGAGTGCCAGGGGGGAGGACACCGGGGAGCTGTTTTTT; CDR3: CAWSARGEDTGELFF
D: NA; V: TRBV28; size: NA; J: TRBJ2-1; DNA: TGTGCCAGCAGTTTACTATCAGGGGGGTTAGGCAATGAGCAGTTCTTC; CDR3: CASSLLSGGLGNEQFF
D: NA; V: TRBV4-1; size: NA; J: TRBJ2-3; DNA: TGCGCCAGCAGCCCACGGTCAGGGGCGGTAGATACGCAGTATTTT; CDR3: CASSPRSGAVDTQYF
D: TRBD2; V: TRBV2; size: NA; J: TRBJ2-3; DNA: TGTGCCAGCAGTGCCCGACTAGCGGGGGGGACTAGCACAGATACGCAGTATTTT; CDR3: CASSARLAGGTSTDTQYF